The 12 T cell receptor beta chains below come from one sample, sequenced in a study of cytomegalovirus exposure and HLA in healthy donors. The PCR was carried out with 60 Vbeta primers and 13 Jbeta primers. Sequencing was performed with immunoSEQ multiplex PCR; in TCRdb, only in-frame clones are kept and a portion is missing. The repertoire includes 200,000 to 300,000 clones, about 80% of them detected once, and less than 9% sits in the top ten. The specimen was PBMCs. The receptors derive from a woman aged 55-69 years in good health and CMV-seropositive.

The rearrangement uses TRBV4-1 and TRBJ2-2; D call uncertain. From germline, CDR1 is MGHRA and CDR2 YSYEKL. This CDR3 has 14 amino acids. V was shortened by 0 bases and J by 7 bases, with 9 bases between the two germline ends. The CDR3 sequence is CASSQDSEYGELFF. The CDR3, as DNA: TGCGCCAGCAGCCAAGACTCTGAGTACGGGGAGCTGTTTTTT.

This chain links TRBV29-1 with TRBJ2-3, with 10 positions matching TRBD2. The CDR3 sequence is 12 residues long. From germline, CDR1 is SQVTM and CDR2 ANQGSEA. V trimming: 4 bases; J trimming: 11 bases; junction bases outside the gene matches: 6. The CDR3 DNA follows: TGCAGCGTTGGGACTAGCGGAAAGGGGCAGTATTTT. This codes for CSVGTSGKGQYF.

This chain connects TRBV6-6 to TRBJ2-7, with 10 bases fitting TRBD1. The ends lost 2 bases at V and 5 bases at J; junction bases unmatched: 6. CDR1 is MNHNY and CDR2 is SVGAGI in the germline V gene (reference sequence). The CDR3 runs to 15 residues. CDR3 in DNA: TGTGCCAGCAGTTACCTGGACAGGGGGACCCACGAGCAGTACTTC. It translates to CASSYLDRGTHEQYF.

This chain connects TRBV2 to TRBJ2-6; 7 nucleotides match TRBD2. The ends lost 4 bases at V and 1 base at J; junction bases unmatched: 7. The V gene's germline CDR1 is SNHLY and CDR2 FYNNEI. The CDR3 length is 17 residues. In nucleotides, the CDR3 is TGTGCCAGCAGTGTTCCGGGAGGTAGTTCTGGGGCCAACGTCCTGACTTTC. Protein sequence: CASSVPGGSSGANVLTF.

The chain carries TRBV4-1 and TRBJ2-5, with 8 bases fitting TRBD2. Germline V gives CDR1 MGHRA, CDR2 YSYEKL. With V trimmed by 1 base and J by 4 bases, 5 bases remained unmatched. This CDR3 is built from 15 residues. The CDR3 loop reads CASSQGSGTPETQYF. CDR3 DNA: TGCGCCAGCAGCCAAGGTAGCGGGACCCCAGAGACCCAGTACTTC.

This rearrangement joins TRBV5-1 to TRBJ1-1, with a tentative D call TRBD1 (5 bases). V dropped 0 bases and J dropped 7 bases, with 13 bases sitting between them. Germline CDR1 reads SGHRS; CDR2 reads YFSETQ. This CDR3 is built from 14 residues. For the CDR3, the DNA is TGCGCCAGCAGCTTGGCCTCAAAAAGGGGTGAAGCTTTCTTT. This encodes CASSLASKRGEAFF.

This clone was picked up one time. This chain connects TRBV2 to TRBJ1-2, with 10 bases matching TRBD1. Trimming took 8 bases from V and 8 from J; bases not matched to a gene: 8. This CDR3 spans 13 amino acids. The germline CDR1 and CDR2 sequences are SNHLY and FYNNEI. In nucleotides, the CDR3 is TGTGCCAGCGTATCCGGGACAGGGGTAGGCTACACCTTC. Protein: CASVSGTGVGYTF.

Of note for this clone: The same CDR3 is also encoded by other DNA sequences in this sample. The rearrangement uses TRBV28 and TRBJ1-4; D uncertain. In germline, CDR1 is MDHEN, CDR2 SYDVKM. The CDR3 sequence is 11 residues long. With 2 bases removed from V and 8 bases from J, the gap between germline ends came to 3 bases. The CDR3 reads CASSLREKLFF. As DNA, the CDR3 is TGTGCCAGCAGTTTACGGGAAAAACTGTTTTTT.

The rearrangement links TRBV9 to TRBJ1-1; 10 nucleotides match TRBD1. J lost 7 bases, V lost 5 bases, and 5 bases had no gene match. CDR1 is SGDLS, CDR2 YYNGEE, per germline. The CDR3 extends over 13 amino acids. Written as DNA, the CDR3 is TGTGCCAGCAGGGGGACAGGGGCCCGTGAAGCTTTCTTT. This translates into CASRGTGAREAFF.

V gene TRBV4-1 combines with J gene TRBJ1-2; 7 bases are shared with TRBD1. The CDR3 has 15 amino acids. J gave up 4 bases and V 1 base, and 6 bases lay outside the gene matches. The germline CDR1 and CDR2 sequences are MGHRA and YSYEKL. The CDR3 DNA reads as TGCGCCAGCAGCCAAGCCCAACAGGGGTTCTATGGCTACACCTTC. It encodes CASSQAQQGFYGYTF.

In DNA, the CDR3 is TGTGCCAGTAGTATCACCTCGGGACTAGAAAACTCCTACGAGCAGTACTTC. It translates to CASSITSGLENSYEQYF. The V and J genes are TRBV19 and TRBJ2-7; TRBD2 aligns across 8 bases. CDR3 length equals 17 residues. Germline V CDR1 and CDR2: LNHDA, SQIVND (reference sequence). J was trimmed by 0 bases and V by 3 bases; bases with no gene match: 10.

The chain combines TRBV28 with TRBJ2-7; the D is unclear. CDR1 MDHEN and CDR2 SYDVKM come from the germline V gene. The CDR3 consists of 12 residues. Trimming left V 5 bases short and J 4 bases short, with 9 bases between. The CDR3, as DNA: TGTGCCAGCAGTGTATCCACTTACGAGCAGTACTTC. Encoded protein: CASSVSTYEQYF.